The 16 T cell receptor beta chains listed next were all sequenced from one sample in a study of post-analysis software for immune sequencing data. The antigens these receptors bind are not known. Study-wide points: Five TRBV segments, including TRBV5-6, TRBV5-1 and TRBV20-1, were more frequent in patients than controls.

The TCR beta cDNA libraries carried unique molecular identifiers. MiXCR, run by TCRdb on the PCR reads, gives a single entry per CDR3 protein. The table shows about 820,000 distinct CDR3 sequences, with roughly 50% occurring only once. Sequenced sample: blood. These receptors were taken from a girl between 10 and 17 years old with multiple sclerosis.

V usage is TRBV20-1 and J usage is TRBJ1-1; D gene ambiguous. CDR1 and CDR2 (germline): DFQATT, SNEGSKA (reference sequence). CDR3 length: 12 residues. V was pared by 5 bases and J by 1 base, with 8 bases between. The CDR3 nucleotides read TGCAGTGCTTCACGGGAGAACACTGAAGCTTTCTTT. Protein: CSASRENTEAFF.

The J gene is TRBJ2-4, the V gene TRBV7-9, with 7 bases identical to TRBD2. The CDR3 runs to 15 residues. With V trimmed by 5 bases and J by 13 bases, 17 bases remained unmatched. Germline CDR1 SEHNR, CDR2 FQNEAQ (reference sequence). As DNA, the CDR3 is TGTGCCAGCAGCGAAGTAGGACTAGGGCGCCAGGAGCAGTACTTC. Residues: CASSEVGLGRQEQYF.

Written as DNA, the CDR3 is TGTGCCAGCAGCAGTGGGCAGGGGGTATACACAGATACGCAGTATTTT. It codes for CASSSGQGVYTDTQYF. This chain links TRBV7-9 with TRBJ2-3, with 7 bases fitting TRBD1. The CDR3 spans 16 residues. CDR1 SEHNR and CDR2 FQNEAQ come from the germline V gene (reference sequence). The junction had 10 bases not matched to a gene; V was cut back by 5 bases and J by 2 bases.

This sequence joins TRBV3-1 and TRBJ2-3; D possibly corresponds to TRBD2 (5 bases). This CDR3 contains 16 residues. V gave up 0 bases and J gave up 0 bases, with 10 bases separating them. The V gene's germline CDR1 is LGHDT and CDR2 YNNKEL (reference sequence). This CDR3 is CASSQDLSGSTDTQYF. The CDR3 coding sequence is TGTGCCAGCAGCCAAGATCTGAGCGGAAGCACAGATACGCAGTATTTT.

The CDR3 loop reads CSATAGQGPTYGYTF. CDR3 bases: TGCAGTGCTACGGCCGGCCAGGGGCCCACTTACGGCTACACCTTC. The chain has TRBV20-1 and TRBJ1-2; tentative D call: TRBD1 (6 bases). V lost 4 bases and J 8 bases, leaving 23 bases between the germline ends. The CDR3 extends over 15 amino acids. Germline V gene sequence: CDR1 DFQATT, CDR2 SNEGSKA (reference sequence).

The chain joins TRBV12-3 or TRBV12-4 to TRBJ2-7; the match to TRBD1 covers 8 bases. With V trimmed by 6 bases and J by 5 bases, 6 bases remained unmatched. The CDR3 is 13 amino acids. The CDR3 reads CASSDRGSNEQYF. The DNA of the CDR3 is TGTGCCAGCAGCGACAGGGGATCCAACGAGCAGTACTTC.

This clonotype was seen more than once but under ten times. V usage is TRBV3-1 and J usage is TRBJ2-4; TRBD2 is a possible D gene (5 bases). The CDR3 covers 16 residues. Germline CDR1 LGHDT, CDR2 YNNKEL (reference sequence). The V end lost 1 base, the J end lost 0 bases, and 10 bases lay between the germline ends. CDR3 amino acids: CASSQGSDLAKNIQYF. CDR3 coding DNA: TGTGCCAGCAGCCAAGGGTCGGACTTAGCCAAAAACATTCAGTACTTC.

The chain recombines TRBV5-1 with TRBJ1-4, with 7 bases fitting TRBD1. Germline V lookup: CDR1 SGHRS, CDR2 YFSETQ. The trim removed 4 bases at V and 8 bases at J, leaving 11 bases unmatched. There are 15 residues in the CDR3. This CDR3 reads CASSVGDSSTEKLFF. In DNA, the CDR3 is TGCGCCAGCAGCGTGGGGGACAGTAGTACGGAAAAACTGTTTTTT.

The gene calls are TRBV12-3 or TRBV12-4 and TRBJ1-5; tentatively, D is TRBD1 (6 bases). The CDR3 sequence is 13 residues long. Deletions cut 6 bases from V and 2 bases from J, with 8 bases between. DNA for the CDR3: TGTGCCAGCAGACAGGGAGGCAATCAGCCCCAGCATTTT. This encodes CASRQGGNQPQHF.

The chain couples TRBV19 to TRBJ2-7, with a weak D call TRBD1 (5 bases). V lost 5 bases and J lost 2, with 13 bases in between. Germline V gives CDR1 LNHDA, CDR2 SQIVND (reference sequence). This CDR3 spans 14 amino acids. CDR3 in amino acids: CASSYDSLAYEQYF. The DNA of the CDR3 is TGTGCCAGTAGTTACGACAGCCTGGCCTACGAGCAGTACTTC.

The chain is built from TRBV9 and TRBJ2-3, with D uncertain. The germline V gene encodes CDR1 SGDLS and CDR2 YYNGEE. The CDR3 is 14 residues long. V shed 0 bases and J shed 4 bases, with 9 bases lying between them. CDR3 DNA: TGTGCCAGCAGCGTAGCTCTATCCGCAGATACGCAGTATTTT. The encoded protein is CASSVALSADTQYF. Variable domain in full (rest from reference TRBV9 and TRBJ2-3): DSGVTQTPKHLITATGQRVTLRCSPRSGDLSVYWYQQSLDQGLQFLIQYYNGEERAKGNILERFSAQQFPDLHSELNLSSLELGDSALYFCASSVALSADTQYFGPGTRLTVL.

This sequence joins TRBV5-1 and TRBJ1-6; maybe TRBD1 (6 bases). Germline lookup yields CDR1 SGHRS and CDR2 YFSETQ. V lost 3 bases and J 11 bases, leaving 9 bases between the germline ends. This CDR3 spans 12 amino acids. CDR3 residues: CASSSEGAPLHF. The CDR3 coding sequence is TGCGCCAGCAGCTCCGAGGGGGCACCCCTCCACTTT.

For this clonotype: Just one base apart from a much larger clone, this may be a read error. CDR3 amino acids: CASSHEYEQYF. Written as DNA, the CDR3 is TGTGCCAGCAGCCACGAATACGAGCAGTACTTC. The chain couples TRBV3-1 to TRBJ2-7; D is uncertain. The V end lost 3 bases, the J end lost 4 bases, and 4 bases lay between the germline ends. CDR1 is LGHDT and CDR2 is YNNKEL in the germline V gene (reference sequence). The CDR3 runs to 11 residues.

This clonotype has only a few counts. The CDR3 coding sequence is TGCAGTGCCCCTAGGGAAAACGAGCAGTACTTC. Its protein is CSAPRENEQYF. The chain has TRBV20-1 and TRBJ2-7; D unclear. Trimming stripped 6 bases from V and 5 bases from J, with 11 bases between. From germline, CDR1 is DFQATT and CDR2 SNEGSKA (reference sequence). This CDR3 contains 11 residues.

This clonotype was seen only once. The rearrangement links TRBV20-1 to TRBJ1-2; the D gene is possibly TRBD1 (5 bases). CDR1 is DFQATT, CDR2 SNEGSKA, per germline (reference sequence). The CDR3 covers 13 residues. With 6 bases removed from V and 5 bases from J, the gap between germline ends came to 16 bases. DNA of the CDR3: TGCAGTGCCCGGGGAGACAGCGCTTATGGCTACACCTTC. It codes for CSARGDSAYGYTF.

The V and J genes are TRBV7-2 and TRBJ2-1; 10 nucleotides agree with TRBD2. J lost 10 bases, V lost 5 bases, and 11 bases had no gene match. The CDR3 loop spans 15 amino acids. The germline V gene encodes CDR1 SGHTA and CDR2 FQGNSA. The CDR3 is CASSHPSAGGREQFF. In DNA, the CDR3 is TGTGCCAGCAGCCACCCCTCAGCGGGGGGGCGGGAGCAGTTCTTC.